Sequencing of this TCR beta chain was carried out in a study of shared clonotypes between healthy human individuals (dated by TCRdb to the early 2020s). Notes on the research overall: The cohort comprised a couple of women and a few men aged 18 to 49 years. To estimate repertoire size and how much clonotype sharing occurs between individuals, the study deeply sequenced the blood TCR repertoires of about five healthy adults. To increase sequencing depth and limit assay-specific biases, TCR repertoire library preparation and sequencing were carried out by different laboratories using diverse techniques. Between about 0.85 and 10 billion PBMCs per donor were obtained by leukapheresis. Beyond this particular receptor, the publication reports: Pairwise subsampling led to the expectation that sequencing depth would affect the degree of clonotype sharing among donors. Because the study included a small number of donors, the genetic and exposure-history diversity represented was limited. Sampling was limited to blood, and TCR repertoires in tissue likely differ from TCR repertoires in blood.

This clone was counted a single time. The antigen it recognizes is unknown. Base qualities are not at hand, and no much larger clone is one base apart. Using the deep immunoSEQ assay, TCR CDR3 regions were amplified from genomic DNA by multiplex PCR. Extracted genomic DNA from each cell subset was spread evenly across all wells of several immunoSEQ 96-well plates, with each plate serving as a replicate. For unsorted PBMC, approximately 290 ng of genomic DNA, equivalent to around 30,000 T cell genomes, went into each replicate PCR. Genomic DNA from unsorted PBMC was sequenced over ten immunoSEQ deep assay plates. The purified libraries were quantified using a Qubit 3.0 fluorometer, sized with a Bioanalyzer 2100, and then quantified again using the KAPA Library Quantification kit. Every immunoSEQ 96-well plate was sequenced on a separate single-read 150-cycle Illumina NextSeq 550 flow cell. The source study handled its data this way. Because only junctional sequences without quality scores were contained in the immunoSEQ output, filtering matching that applied to full-length reads could not be performed. Sequences were annotated with PyIR, a Python wrapper for IgBLAST v1.9, using IMGT germline references to assign V/J genes and CDR3. Reads were removed for weak V/J assignments (E-value above 1e-6), missing CDR3, stop codons, out-of-frame junctions, or ambiguous translated residues. V3J clonotypes were defined as sequences sharing the same inferred V gene, J gene, and CDR3 amino acid sequence. Percentage overlap between repertoires was calculated by dividing the number of shared unique clonotypes by the size of the smaller repertoire. Richness of each repertoire was evaluated using RTK rarefaction, the Chao1 estimator, and Recon v2.1 estimates of unobserved clonotypes. TCRdb re-hosts the immuneACCESS table, in-frame sequences only. Its copies lack some clones; in the studies checked, an unresolved V gene accounts for under half of them, and the cause for the rest is not known. V and J calls and clone size are as listed in that table; D and trimming were resolved from the DNA. The table for this sample lists fewer than 600,000 clones; about 76% of them were counted only once. In total, the top ten clones hold around 14% of the sample.

Healthy HIV-negative adults with no recently reported acute infections or vaccinations were included as donors. All donors were Caucasian adults living in Nashville, Tennessee, USA. For unsorted samples, roughly 86 million PBMCs were counted and genomic DNA was extracted with the QIAamp DNA Blood Mini kit. After blood collection by leukapheresis, PBMCs were isolated using Ficoll-Histopaque density gradient centrifugation and then cryopreserved in the vapor phase of liquid nitrogen. The CDR3 holds 14 amino acids from the cysteine to the phenylalanine. Only the CDR3 DNA is retained, 42 bases long and in frame from the first base. The junction shows trimming of 5 bases on V and 5 bases on J, plus 16 bases between the germline ends. CDR1 and CDR2, looked up from the germline V gene, are SGHAT and FQNNGV.

Input material: PBMCs. The receptor was derived from a middle-aged woman in good health. Some clones in this sample may be carry-over from other donors' samples. Recombination joined TRBV11-2 with TRBJ2-7; the D gene is perhaps TRBD1, from 5 matching bases. The DNA sequence is as follows: TGTGCCAGCAGCCCGTCGGCAGGGCGAAACGAGCAGTACTTC. This yields the protein CASSPSAGRNEQYF.